This T cell receptor beta chain came from a study of T cell responses to AZD1222 COVID-19 vaccine. Study-wide context: Second-dose schedules of about 4 or about 12 weeks were combined.

Comments on this clone: Antigen unknown.

CDR3 size: 14 residues. Per germline, CDR1 SGHVS and CDR2 FQNEAQ. V was pared by 5 bases and J by 9 bases, with 17 bases between. Findings and caveats of the study: With two AZD1222 doses given, Spike-specific TCR breadth and depth both rose. Baseline seropositivity occurred in only six or seven AZD1222 recipients.

Libraries were prepared by immunoSEQ multiplex PCR; TCRdb keeps only in-frame clonotypes and omits some of them. This sample carries some 120,000 clones, 70% to 90% of them seen once, and the ten largest clones take 4.5% to 5%. V is TRBV7-8 and J is TRBJ1-5, with D possibly being TRBD1 (5 bases). The TCR was taken from an adult in good health. The source was peripheral blood, collected on day 0 of AZD1222 vaccination. CDR3 in amino acids: CASSIGTGNGPQHF. In nucleotides, the CDR3 is TGTGCCAGCAGCATAGGGACCGGGAACGGGCCCCAGCATTTT.